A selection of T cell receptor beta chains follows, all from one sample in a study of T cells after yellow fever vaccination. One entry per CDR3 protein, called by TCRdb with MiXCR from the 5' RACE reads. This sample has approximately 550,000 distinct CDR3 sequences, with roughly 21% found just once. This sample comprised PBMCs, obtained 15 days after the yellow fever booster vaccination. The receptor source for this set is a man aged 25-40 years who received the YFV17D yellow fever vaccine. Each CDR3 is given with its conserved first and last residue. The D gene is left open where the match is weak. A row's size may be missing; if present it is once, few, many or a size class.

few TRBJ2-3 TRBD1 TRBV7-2 TGTGCCAGCAGCTTACAGGGAACAGGGGCAGATACGCAGTATTTT CASSLQGTGADTQYF
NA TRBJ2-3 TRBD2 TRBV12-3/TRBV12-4 TGTGCCAGCAGCAGGGGACTAGCGGGCAGAGATACGCAGTATTTT CASSRGLAGRDTQYF
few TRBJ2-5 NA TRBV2 TGTGCCAGCAGTGAAATGGGGGTTCGGGAGACCCAGTACTTC CASSEMGVRETQYF
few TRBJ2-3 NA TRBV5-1 TGCGCCAGCAATCAGGGCGGAGGCACAGATACGCAGTATTTT CASNQGGGTDTQYF
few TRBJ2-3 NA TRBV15 TGTGCCACCAGCATAGGGGGCACAGATACGCAGTATTTT CATSIGGTDTQYF
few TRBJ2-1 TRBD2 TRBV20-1 TGCAGTGCTATTAGCGGGAGGGCCGAGGATGAGCAGTTCTTC CSAISGRAEDEQFF
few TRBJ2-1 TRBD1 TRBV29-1 TGCAGCGACCACCGGACAGGCTACAATGAGCAGTTCTTC CSDHRTGYNEQFF
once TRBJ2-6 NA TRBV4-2 TGTTCCAGCAGGGAACGGGGAACTGGGGCCAACGTCCTGACTTTC CSSRERGTGANVLTF
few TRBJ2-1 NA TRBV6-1 TGTGCCAGCAGGTCCCTTGCAGGGGCCTACAATGAGCAGTTCTTC CASRSLAGAYNEQFF
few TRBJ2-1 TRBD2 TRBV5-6 TGTGCCAGCGGACTAGCGGCCGGCCGCAATGAGCAGTTCTTC CASGLAAGRNEQFF
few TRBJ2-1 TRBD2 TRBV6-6 TGTGCCAGCGCGACTAGCCATTACAATGAGCAGTTCTTC CASATSHYNEQFF
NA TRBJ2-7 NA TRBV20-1 TGCAGTGCTAGAGATTTAGGCGAGCAGTACTTC CSARDLGEQYF
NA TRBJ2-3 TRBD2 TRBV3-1 TGTGCCAGCAGCCAGAGCGTGCTAGCGGGGTCGGGTACGCAGTATTTT CASSQSVLAGSGTQYF
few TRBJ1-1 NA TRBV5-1 TGCGCCAGCAGCTTGGGGACAGAAATGAACACTGAAGCTTTCTTT CASSLGTEMNTEAFF
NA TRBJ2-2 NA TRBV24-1 TGTGCCACCAGTGATTTCACCGGGGAGCTGTTTTTT CATSDFTGELFF
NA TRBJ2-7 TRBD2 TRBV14 TGTGCCAGCAACGGGAGGGCCTCCTACGAGCAGTACTTC CASNGRASYEQYF
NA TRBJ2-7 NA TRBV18 TGTGCCAGCTCACAGGATAGGGAGCAGTACTTC CASSQDREQYF
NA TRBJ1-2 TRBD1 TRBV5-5 TGTGCCAGCAGCTACGGACAGGGCGGGGTCTATGGCTACACCTTC CASSYGQGGVYGYTF
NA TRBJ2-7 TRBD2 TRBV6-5 TGTGCCAACAGTTACTTCGGGAGAACCAGCGGGACCCCCTACGAGCAGTACTTC CANSYFGRTSGTPYEQYF
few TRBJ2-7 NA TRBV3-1 TGTGCCAGCAGCCAAGATCTCAGACTTAGCCTTTACGAGCAGTACTTC CASSQDLRLSLYEQYF
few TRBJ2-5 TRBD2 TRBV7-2 TGTGCCAGCAGCCCACCGGGACTAGGGGGAGAGACCCAGTACTTC CASSPPGLGGETQYF
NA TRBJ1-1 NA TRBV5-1 TGCGCCAGCAGCGTCAGGACCCCGGGGACTGAAGCTTTCTTT CASSVRTPGTEAFF
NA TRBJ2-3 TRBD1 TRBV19 TGTGCCAGTAGTGCCCTATCCGGGACAGGGGGCAGCGGCACGCAGTATTTT CASSALSGTGGSGTQYF
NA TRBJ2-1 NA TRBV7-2 TGTGCCAGCAGGTTCACAGGGTACAATGAGCAGTTCTTC CASRFTGYNEQFF
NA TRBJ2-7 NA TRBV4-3 TGCGCCAGTAGCCAAGGGAGGTGGGACAACTCCTACGAGCAGTACTTC CASSQGRWDNSYEQYF
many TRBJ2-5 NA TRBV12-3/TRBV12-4 TGTGCCAGCAGCCCCGGGGGAATCCAAGAGACCCAGTACTTC CASSPGGIQETQYF
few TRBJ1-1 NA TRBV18 TGTGCCAGCTCACCGGCGGGGACCGCTGAAGCTTTCTTT CASSPAGTAEAFF
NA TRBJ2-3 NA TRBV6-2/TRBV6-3 TGTGCCAGCAGTTCCCGATCCACGAGGACAGATACGCAGTATTTT CASSSRSTRTDTQYF
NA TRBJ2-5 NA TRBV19 TGTGCCAGTAGTATATCGGAAGAGACCCAGTACTTC CASSISEETQYF